These 11 T cell receptor beta chains share one sample of origin, sequenced in a study of cytomegalovirus exposure and HLA in healthy donors. Use of 60 Vbeta and 13 Jbeta primers characterized the PCR. Using immunoSEQ multiplex PCR, the repertoire was profiled, and TCRdb retains in-frame clones only, with some absent. The data hold approximately 110,000 clones, with 77% observed a single time. The sequenced sample consisted of PBMCs. The source of these receptors is a woman between 35 and 50 years old in good health and CMV-seropositive.

This clone was counted only a few times. The rearrangement uses TRBV28 and TRBJ1-2, with TRBD1 identical over 12 bases. V lost 8 bases and J lost 4; bases outside the gene matches: 11. The CDR3 runs to 16 residues. Looked up from germline, CDR1 is MDHEN and CDR2 is SYDVKM. The CDR3 reads CASQPGQGAKGYGYTF. The CDR3 bases are TGTGCCAGCCAGCCGGGACAGGGGGCGAAAGGCTATGGCTACACCTTC.

The chain carries TRBV27 and TRBJ2-7; 8 nucleotides line up with TRBD1. Unmatched junction bases numbered 9, after V lost 4 bases and J lost 4 bases. This CDR3 contains 15 residues. Germline V lookup: CDR1 MNHEY, CDR2 SMNVEV (reference sequence). CDR3 DNA: TGTGCCAGCAGTTCGTCGGGACAGGCAAAATACGAGCAGTACTTC. Encoded protein: CASSSSGQAKYEQYF.

The chain employs TRBV7-8 and TRBJ1-2; a possible D gene is TRBD1 (5 bases). V dropped 2 bases and J dropped 2 bases, with 18 bases sitting between them. The CDR3 length is 17 residues. Germline CDR1 and CDR2: SGHVS and FQNEAQ. This CDR3 reads CASSLRMGGGRNYGYTF. In DNA, the CDR3 is TGTGCCAGCAGCTTACGGATGGGGGGGGGTCGGAACTATGGCTACACCTTC.

There are a few counts of this clone. The V gene is TRBV4-1, the J gene TRBJ2-2; D may be TRBD2 (5 bases). The CDR3 contains 17 residues. The germline V and J ends were trimmed by 3 bases and 4 bases, with 18 bases remaining between them. Per germline, CDR1 MGHRA and CDR2 YSYEKL. The CDR3 bases are TGCGCCAGCAGCCATCCCGCTCGCGGGTATGGCACCGGGGAGCTGTTTTTT. As protein: CASSHPARGYGTGELFF.

The V and J genes are TRBV19 and TRBJ2-5, with D perhaps matching TRBD1 (5 bases). Looked up from germline, CDR1 is LNHDA and CDR2 is SQIVND (reference sequence). V lost 7 bases and J lost 1, with 10 bases in between. The CDR3 loop spans 13 amino acids. CDR3 sequence reads: CASKGQPQETQYF. CDR3 DNA: TGTGCCAGTAAGGGGCAGCCCCAAGAGACCCAGTACTTC.

The chain uses TRBV19 and TRBJ1-2; D might be TRBD1 (5 bases). This CDR3 has 13 amino acids. V was shortened by 8 bases and J by 6 bases, with 16 bases between the two germline ends. Germline V CDR1 and CDR2: LNHDA, SQIVND (reference sequence). The CDR3 nucleotides read TGTGCCAGTTCTCCCCGGGGGGGGGATGGCTACACCTTC. Its translation is CASSPRGGDGYTF.

This clone was detected once. The V gene is TRBV28, the J gene TRBJ1-1, with D tentatively TRBD1 (5 bases). The CDR3 has 13 amino acids. Trimming took 7 bases from V and 1 from J, leaving 10 bases between them. Germline V CDR1 and CDR2: MDHEN, SYDVKM. CDR3 amino acids: CASTLGGNTEAFF. CDR3 bases: TGTGCCAGCACCCTGGGGGGGAACACTGAAGCTTTCTTT.

V and J are TRBV30 and TRBJ1-2; TRBD1 agrees at 7 bases. CDR3 length: 13 residues. CDR1 is GTSNPN, CDR2 SVGIG, per germline (reference sequence). After removal of 1 base from V and 8 bases from J, the junction contained 7 bases not matched to a gene. This CDR3 reads CAWSDRGSDGYTF. The CDR3 DNA is TGTGCCTGGAGTGACAGGGGATCAGACGGCTACACCTTC.

This clone has just a few counts. The chain has TRBV11-2 and TRBJ2-1, with unresolved D. The germline CDR1 and CDR2 sequences are SGHAT and FQNNGV. The CDR3 has 13 residues. Trimming removed 6 bases from V and 4 bases from J, with 10 bases in between. As DNA, the CDR3 is TGTGCCAGCAGTAAGAGGTCATACAATGAGCAGTTCTTC. It yields the protein CASSKRSYNEQFF.

The chain links TRBV2 to TRBJ2-7; D possibly corresponds to TRBD1 (5 bases). V lost 0 bases and J 3 bases, leaving 6 bases between the germline ends. The CDR3 runs 13 residues. Germline CDR1 is SNHLY and CDR2 is FYNNEI. The chain's CDR3 is CASSEAQGYEQYF. The CDR3 DNA is TGTGCCAGCAGTGAAGCCCAGGGCTACGAGCAGTACTTC.

This rearrangement joins TRBV29-1 to TRBJ2-5, with D tentatively TRBD2 (6 bases). Trimming stripped 4 bases from V and 4 bases from J, with 10 bases between. The germline V gene encodes CDR1 SQVTM and CDR2 ANQGSEA. This CDR3 is 12 amino acids long. CDR3 sequence: CSVVPGGETQYF. Here the CDR3 DNA reads TGCAGCGTTGTCCCCGGGGGAGAGACCCAGTACTTC.